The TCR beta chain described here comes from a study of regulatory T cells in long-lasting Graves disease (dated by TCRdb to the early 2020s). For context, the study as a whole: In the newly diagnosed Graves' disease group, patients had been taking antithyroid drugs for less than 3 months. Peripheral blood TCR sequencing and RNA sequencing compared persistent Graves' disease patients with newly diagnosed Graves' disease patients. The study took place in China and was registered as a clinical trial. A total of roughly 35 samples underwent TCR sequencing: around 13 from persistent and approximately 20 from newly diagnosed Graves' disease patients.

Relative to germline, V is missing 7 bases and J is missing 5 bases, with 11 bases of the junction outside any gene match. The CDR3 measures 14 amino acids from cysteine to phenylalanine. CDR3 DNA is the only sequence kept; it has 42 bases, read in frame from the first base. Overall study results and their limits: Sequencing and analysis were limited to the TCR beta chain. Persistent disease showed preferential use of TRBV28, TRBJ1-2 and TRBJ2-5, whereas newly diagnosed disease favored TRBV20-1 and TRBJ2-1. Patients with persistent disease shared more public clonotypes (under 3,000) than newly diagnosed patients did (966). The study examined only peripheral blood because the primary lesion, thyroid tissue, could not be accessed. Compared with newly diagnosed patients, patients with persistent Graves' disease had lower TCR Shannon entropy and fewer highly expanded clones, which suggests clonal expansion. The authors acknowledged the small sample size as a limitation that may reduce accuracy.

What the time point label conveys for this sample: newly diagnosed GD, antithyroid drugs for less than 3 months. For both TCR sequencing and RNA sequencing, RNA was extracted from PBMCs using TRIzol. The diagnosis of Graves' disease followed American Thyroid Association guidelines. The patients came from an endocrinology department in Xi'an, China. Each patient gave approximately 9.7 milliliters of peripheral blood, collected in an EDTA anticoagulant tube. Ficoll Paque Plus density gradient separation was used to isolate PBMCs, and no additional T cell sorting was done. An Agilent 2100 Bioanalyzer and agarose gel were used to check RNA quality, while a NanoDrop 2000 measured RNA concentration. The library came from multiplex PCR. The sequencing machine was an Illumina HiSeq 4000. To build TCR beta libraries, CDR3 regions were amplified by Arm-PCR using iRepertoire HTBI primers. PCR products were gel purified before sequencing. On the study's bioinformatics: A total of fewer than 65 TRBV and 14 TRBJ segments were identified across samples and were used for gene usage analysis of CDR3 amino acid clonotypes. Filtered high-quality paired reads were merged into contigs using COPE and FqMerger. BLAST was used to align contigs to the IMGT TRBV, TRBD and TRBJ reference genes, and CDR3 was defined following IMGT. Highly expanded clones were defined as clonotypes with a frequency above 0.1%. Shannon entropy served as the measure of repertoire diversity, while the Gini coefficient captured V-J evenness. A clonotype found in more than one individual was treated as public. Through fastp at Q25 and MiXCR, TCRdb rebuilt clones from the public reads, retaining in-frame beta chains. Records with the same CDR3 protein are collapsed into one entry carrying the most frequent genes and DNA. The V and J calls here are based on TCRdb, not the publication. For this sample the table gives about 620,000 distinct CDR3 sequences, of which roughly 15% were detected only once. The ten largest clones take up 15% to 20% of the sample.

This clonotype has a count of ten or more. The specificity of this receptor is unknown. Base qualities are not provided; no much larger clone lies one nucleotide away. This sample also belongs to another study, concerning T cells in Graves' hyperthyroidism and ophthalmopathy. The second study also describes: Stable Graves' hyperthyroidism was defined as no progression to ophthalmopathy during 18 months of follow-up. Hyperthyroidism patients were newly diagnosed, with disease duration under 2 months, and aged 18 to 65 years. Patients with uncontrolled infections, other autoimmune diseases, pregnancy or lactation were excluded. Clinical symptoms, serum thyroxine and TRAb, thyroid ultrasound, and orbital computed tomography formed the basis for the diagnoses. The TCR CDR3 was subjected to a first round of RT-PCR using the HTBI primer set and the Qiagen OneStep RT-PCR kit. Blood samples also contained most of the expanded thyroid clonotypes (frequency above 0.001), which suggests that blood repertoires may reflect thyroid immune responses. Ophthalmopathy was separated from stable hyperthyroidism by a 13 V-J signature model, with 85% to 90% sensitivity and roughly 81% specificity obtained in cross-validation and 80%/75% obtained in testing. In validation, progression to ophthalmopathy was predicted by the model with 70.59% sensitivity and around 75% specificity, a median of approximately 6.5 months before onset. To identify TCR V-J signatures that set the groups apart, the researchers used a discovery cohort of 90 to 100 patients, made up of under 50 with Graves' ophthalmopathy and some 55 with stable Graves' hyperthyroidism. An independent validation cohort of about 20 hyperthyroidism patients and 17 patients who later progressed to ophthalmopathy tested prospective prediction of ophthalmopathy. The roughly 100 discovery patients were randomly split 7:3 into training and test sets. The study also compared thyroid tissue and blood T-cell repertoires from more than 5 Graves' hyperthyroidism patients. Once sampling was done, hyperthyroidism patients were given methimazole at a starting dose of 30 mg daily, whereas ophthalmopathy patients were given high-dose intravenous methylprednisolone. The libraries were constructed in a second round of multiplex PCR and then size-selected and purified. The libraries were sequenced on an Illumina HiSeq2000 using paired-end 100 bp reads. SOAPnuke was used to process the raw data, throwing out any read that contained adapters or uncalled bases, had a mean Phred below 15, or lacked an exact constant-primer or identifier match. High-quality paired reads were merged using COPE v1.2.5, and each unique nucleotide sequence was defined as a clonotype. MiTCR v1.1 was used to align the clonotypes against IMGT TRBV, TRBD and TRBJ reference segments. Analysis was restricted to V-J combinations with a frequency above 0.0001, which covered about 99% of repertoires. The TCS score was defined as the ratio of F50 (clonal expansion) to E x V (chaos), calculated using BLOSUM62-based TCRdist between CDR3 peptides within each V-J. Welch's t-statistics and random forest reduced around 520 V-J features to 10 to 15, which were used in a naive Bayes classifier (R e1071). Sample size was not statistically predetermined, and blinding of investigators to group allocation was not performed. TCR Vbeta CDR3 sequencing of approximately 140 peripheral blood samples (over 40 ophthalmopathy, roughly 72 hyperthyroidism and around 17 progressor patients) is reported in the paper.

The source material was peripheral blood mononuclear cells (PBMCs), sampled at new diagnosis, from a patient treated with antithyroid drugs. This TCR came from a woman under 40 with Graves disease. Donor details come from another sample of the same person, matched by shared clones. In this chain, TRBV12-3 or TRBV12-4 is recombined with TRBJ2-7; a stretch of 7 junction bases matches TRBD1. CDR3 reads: CASNERGQPDEQYF. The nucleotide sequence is TGTGCCAGCAACGAAAGGGGGCAGCCGGACGAGCAGTACTTC.